The text below deals with one TCR beta chain. Its antigen is currently unknown. In germline, CDR1 is MGHRA, CDR2 YSYEKL. The CDR3 has 16 amino acids. Deletions cut 4 bases from V and 7 bases from J, with 20 bases between. These data belong to a study of Ad26.COV2.S vaccination and SARS-CoV-2 variants. Study-wide points: Placebo recipients trailed vaccine recipients in spike-specific TCR breadth. Participants given vaccine showed non-spike TCR breadth similar to that of placebo recipients.

TCRdb's copy holds only in-frame clones and misses some; the assay was immunoSEQ multiplex PCR. Among approximately 420,000 clones listed, 88% were seen once. Treatment described: roughly 20 received Ad26.COV2.S at low or high dose, single or two shots; 5 received placebo; per-sample allocation not given. Specimen acquisition occurred on day 63 following the initial vaccine or placebo injection. The sample was peripheral blood, taken in a trial of Ad26.COV2.S vaccine versus placebo. This receptor was obtained from a person aged 18-65 years who received the Ad26.COV2.S COVID-19 vaccine or a placebo. The chain is built from TRBV4-1 and TRBJ2-1; D is possibly TRBD1 (6 bases). CDR3 in DNA: TGCGCCAGCAGCCTCGGACAAAGGGGGTTGGAGAATGAGCAGTTCTTC. Translated: CASSLGQRGLENEQFF.